These 23 T cell receptor beta chains originate from one sample sequenced in a study of T cell changes during pregnancy in multiple sclerosis. Data came from immunoSEQ multiplex PCR; TCRdb stores just in-frame clones and leaves some out. The sample has roughly 50,000 clones, approximately 92% seen once; the top ten hold under 0.3%. This material consisted of CD4+ T cells from peripheral blood mononuclear cells, taken in the third trimester of pregnancy. The receptors shown here come from a female donor with multiple sclerosis, enrolled in a pregnancy study.

This sequence joins TRBV28 and TRBJ2-7; tentative D call: TRBD1 (5 bases). With 7 bases removed from V and 0 bases from J, the gap between germline ends came to 13 bases. Germline V lookup: CDR1 MDHEN, CDR2 SYDVKM. The CDR3 has 14 amino acids. In DNA, the CDR3 is TGTGCCAGCATAAGACAGAGGAGCTCCTACGAGCAGTACTTC. Its protein is CASIRQRSSYEQYF.

V gene TRBV9 combines with J gene TRBJ2-2; D remains ambiguous. V was clipped by 0 bases and J by 0 bases, with 6 bases between them. The germline CDR1 and CDR2 sequences are SGDLS and YYNGEE. The CDR3 is 15 amino acids. Here the CDR3 DNA reads TGTGCCAGCAGCGTAGCGGTAGCGAACACCGGGGAGCTGTTTTTT. Translating gives CASSVAVANTGELFF.

The rearrangement uses TRBV6-1 and TRBJ1-3; tentatively, D is TRBD1 (5 bases). Trimming stripped 8 bases from V and 1 base from J, with 9 bases between. This CDR3 contains 13 residues. Germline lookup yields CDR1 MNHNS and CDR2 SASEGT. For the CDR3, the DNA is TGTGCCAGCCGACAGACTTCTGGAAACACCATATATTTT. As protein: CASRQTSGNTIYF.

The chain has TRBV5-1 and TRBJ2-5; D is possibly TRBD1 (6 bases). This CDR3 has 20 residues. The V gene lost 0 bases and the J gene lost 2 bases, with 26 bases spanning the gap. Germline values: CDR1 SGHRS, CDR2 YFSETQ. Here the CDR3 DNA reads TGCGCCAGCAGCTTGGGAGGGGGTATAGGTGAGGTTGGAAGGCAAGAGACCCAGTACTTC. Protein product: CASSLGGGIGEVGRQETQYF.

This clone was seen a single time. This sample also contains other DNA sequences that code for the same CDR3. The rearrangement uses TRBV9 and TRBJ2-6, with no clear D. V lost 0 bases to trimming and J lost 1 base, with 5 bases between them. The CDR3 covers 15 residues. CDR1 is SGDLS and CDR2 is YYNGEE in the germline V gene. The CDR3 sequence is CASSVAGSGANVLTF. CDR3 nucleotides: TGTGCCAGCAGCGTAGCAGGATCTGGGGCCAACGTCCTGACTTTC.

J is TRBJ1-1 and V is TRBV5-1; D gene ambiguous. The CDR3 is made up of 13 amino acids. The germline V gene encodes CDR1 SGHRS and CDR2 YFSETQ. V was trimmed by 4 bases and J by 1 base, leaving 8 bases between them. The CDR3 loop reads CASSAQENTEAFF. DNA for the CDR3: TGCGCCAGCAGCGCCCAGGAGAACACTGAAGCTTTCTTT.

The genes are TRBV29-1 and TRBJ2-1; TRBD2 matches 8 bases. CDR3 length: 16 residues. Germline CDR1 SQVTM, CDR2 ANQGSEA. With V trimmed by 6 bases and J by 5 bases, 15 bases remained unmatched. The CDR3 DNA is TGCAGCGTCGGCCGGGAGGGCACTCGCGGGAACAATGAGCAGTTCTTC. This gives the protein CSVGREGTRGNNEQFF.

A note on this clone: This CDR3 is also generated by other DNA sequences in the sample. CDR3 loop: CALGVSGANVLTF. In DNA form, the CDR3 reads TGTGCTTTAGGGGTCTCTGGGGCCAACGTCCTGACTTTC. The chain recombines TRBV30 with TRBJ2-6; a weak D match, TRBD1 (5 bases). The V gene's germline CDR1 is GTSNPN and CDR2 SVGIG (reference sequence). The CDR3 extends over 13 amino acids.

The chain carries TRBV7-9 and TRBJ2-7, with D possibly matching TRBD1 (6 bases). Trimming removed 1 base from V and 6 bases from J, with 16 bases in between. The CDR3 spans 15 residues. Per the germline V gene, CDR1 is SEHNR and CDR2 is FQNEAQ (reference sequence). CDR3 DNA sequence: TGTGCCAGCAGCTTAGGGGGGCGCCTGAGTGTCGAGCAGTACTTC. Encoded protein: CASSLGGRLSVEQYF.

CDR3 nucleotides: TGTGCCAGGAGGTGTGGTAGCGGGGACTTGGAGGCGGGCAAAAACATTCAGTACTTC. Its translation is CARRCGSGDLEAGKNIQYF. V usage is TRBV7-2 and J usage is TRBJ2-4; 8 positions agree with TRBD2. V lost 9 bases and J lost 3; bases outside the gene matches: 22. This CDR3 has 19 residues. Looked up from germline, CDR1 is SGHTA and CDR2 is FQGNSA.

The gene calls are TRBV5-1 and TRBJ2-3; TRBD2 might be the D (6 bases). V lost 0 bases to trimming and J lost 0 bases, with 14 bases between them. The CDR3 has 17 residues. Per germline, CDR1 SGHRS and CDR2 YFSETQ. The CDR3 sequence is CASSLGRGVTSTDTQYF. The CDR3 nucleotides are TGCGCCAGCAGCTTGGGGCGCGGGGTAACTAGCACAGATACGCAGTATTTT.

CDR3 residues: CASSLAPGKNEQYF. CDR3 DNA: TGTGCCAGCAGCTTAGCCCCAGGGAAAAACGAGCAGTACTTC. The rearrangement links TRBV7-9 to TRBJ2-7; tentatively, D is TRBD1 (5 bases). The CDR3 length is 14 residues. Trimming cost V 0 bases and J 5 bases, with 11 bases left between them. Germline assignment: CDR1 SEHNR and CDR2 FQNEAQ (reference sequence).

The chain couples TRBV19 to TRBJ2-7; 7 bases fit TRBD1. Trimming removed 5 bases from V and 6 bases from J; junction bases left unmatched: 4. CDR1 and CDR2 from the germline V gene are LNHDA and SQIVND (reference sequence). CDR3 length: 12 residues. The DNA of the CDR3 is TGTGCCAGTAGTGATCGACAGGGCGAGCAGTACTTC. Its translation is CASSDRQGEQYF.

The J gene is TRBJ2-7, the V gene TRBV28; TRBD1 agrees at 7 bases. This CDR3 is 14 amino acids long. V shed 2 bases and J 11 bases; nucleotides not matched to a gene: 12. Germline-derived CDR1 and CDR2 are MDHEN and SYDVKM. The CDR3 coding sequence is TGTGCCAGCAGTTTAGAATTGGGGGACAGAAAAAAGTACTTC. Translating it yields CASSLELGDRKKYF.

V and J are TRBV5-1 and TRBJ2-2, with TRBD1 identical over 7 bases. The CDR3 sequence is 15 residues long. CDR1 SGHRS and CDR2 YFSETQ come from the germline V gene. J was trimmed by 4 bases and V by 2 bases; bases with no gene match: 5. CDR3 sequence reads: CASSLRQGATGELFF. The CDR3 DNA is TGCGCCAGCAGCTTACGACAGGGAGCCACCGGGGAGCTGTTTTTT.

The chain recombines TRBV5-8 with TRBJ2-3; D gene ambiguous. The CDR3 consists of 14 residues. Germline lookup yields CDR1 SGHTS and CDR2 YDEGEE. Between the trimmed V and J ends, which lost 0 bases and 0 bases, there was a span of 5 bases. CDR3 nucleotides: TGTGCCAGCAGCTTGGCCCTGAGCACAGATACGCAGTATTTT. It encodes CASSLALSTDTQYF. Drawing the rest from reference TRBV5-8 and TRBJ2-3, the complete variable domain is EAGVTQSPTHLIKTRGQQATLRCSPISGHTSVYWYQQALGLGLQFLLWYDEGEERNRGNFPPRFSGRQFPNYSSELNVNALELEDSALYLCASSLALSTDTQYFGPGTRLTVL.

This rearrangement joins TRBV19 to TRBJ1-2, with 8 bases aligning to TRBD1. V was pared by 5 bases and J by 8 bases, with 10 bases of the junction left unmatched. The CDR3 has 14 amino acids. CDR1 LNHDA and CDR2 SQIVND come from the germline V gene (reference sequence). In nucleotides, the CDR3 is TGTGCCAGTAGTCCTCTGACAGGGGAGAGGGGCTACACCTTC. Translated, it gives CASSPLTGERGYTF.

The chain has TRBV5-6 and TRBJ2-5, with 7 bases fitting TRBD1. V was pared by 5 bases and J by 5 bases, with 9 bases of the junction left unmatched. CDR1 and CDR2 from the germline V gene are SGHDT and YYEEEE. The CDR3 consists of 14 residues. This CDR3 reads CASRPKTGMETQYF. CDR3 nucleotide sequence: TGTGCCAGCAGGCCAAAGACAGGGATGGAGACCCAGTACTTC.

The chain combines TRBV9 with TRBJ2-4; maybe TRBD1 (6 bases). The CDR3 has 14 amino acids. Germline CDR1 reads SGDLS; CDR2 reads YYNGEE. Trimming stripped 0 bases from V and 8 bases from J, with 12 bases between. The CDR3 reads CASSVGTVGDIQYF. The CDR3 bases are TGTGCCAGCAGCGTAGGGACAGTCGGAGACATTCAGTACTTC.

This sequence joins TRBV7-2 and TRBJ1-5; 8 bases are shared with TRBD1. Trimming cost V 3 bases and J 7 bases; bases outside gene matches: 2. This CDR3 has 13 residues. CDR1 and CDR2 from the germline V gene are SGHTA and FQGNSA. In DNA form, the CDR3 reads TGTGCCAGCAGCTTGGACAGGGTCCAGCCCCAGCATTTT. Residues: CASSLDRVQPQHF.

The chain couples TRBV6-1 to TRBJ2-1; D is uncertain. Germline CDR1 reads MNHNS; CDR2 reads SASEGT. The CDR3 totals 12 residues. V was cut by 6 bases and J by 10 bases, with 13 bases left in between. Here the CDR3 DNA reads TGTGCCAGCAGGATAGTTGCCAGGGAGCAGTTCTTC. Translating it yields CASRIVAREQFF.

V is TRBV27 and J is TRBJ2-1; 10 positions agree with TRBD2. This CDR3 is built from 14 residues. Germline values: CDR1 MNHEY, CDR2 SMNVEV (reference sequence). Trimming took 6 bases from V and 8 from J; bases not matched to a gene: 7. Here the CDR3 DNA reads TGTGCCAGCAGGGCGGGACTAGCGTGGGATGAGCAGTTCTTC. Translation gives CASRAGLAWDEQFF.

V usage is TRBV29-1 and J usage is TRBJ1-1; 7 nucleotides match TRBD1. Losses at the gene ends were 6 bases for V and 0 bases for J; bases not matched to a gene: 4. Per germline, CDR1 SQVTM and CDR2 ANQGSEA. CDR3 length: 13 amino acids. The DNA for the CDR3 is TGCAGCGTCGTGACAGGGCTGAACACTGAAGCTTTCTTT. The encoded protein is CSVVTGLNTEAFF.